This TCR beta chain was captured by sequencing in a study of regulatory T cells in long-lasting Graves disease. Across the whole study: In persistent Graves' disease, antithyroid drugs had been taken for over 5 years and TSH receptor antibodies stayed positive. Study outcomes and limitations: Under persistent disease, TRBV28, TRBJ1-2 and TRBJ2-5 were used preferentially. Sample size, which was small, may have reduced accuracy.

On this clonotype: The antigen is undetermined.

With iRepertoire HTBI primers and Arm-PCR of CDR3 regions, TCR beta libraries were built. TCRdb itself ran the multiplex PCR reads through MiXCR, one entry per CDR3 protein. The sample lists 500,000 to 700,000 distinct CDR3 sequences; 25% to 35% were seen once. The sample's time point: persistent/refractory GD, antithyroid drugs over 5 years with positive TRAb. RNA extracted from PBMCs served as the sequencing template. Under American Thyroid Association guidelines, Graves' disease was diagnosed. The V gene's germline CDR1 is MGHDK and CDR2 SYGVNS. The CDR3 length is 14 residues. J lost 5 bases, V lost 8 bases, and 7 bases had no gene match.

The chain combines TRBV25-1 with TRBJ2-2; TRBD1 agrees at 8 bases. Sequencing used peripheral blood mononuclear cells (PBMCs), obtained when the disease was refractory, from a patient treated with antithyroid drugs. This sequence originates from a female donor with Graves disease. The CDR3 sequence: CASGRGRWTGELFF. For the CDR3, the DNA is TGTGCCAGCGGCAGGGGGCGGTGGACCGGGGAGCTGTTTTTT.